Listed below are T cell receptor beta chains from one sample, sequenced in a study. From the 5' RACE reads, TCRdb called clonotypes with MiXCR, one entry per CDR3 protein. The sample carries over 25,000 distinct CDR3 sequences, roughly 27% recorded once. Sequencing was performed on tumor-infiltrating Tregs sorted from the breast tumor. The receptors come from a female donor with breast cancer. The CDR3 runs from the conserved cysteine through the conserved F or W. D genes are given only for firm matches. Where a row states a size, it is once, few, many or the class of an expanded clone; other rows omit it.

V	D	size	J	DNA	CDR3
TRBV20-1	-	many	TRBJ1-3	TGCAGTGCTAGAGATGCCTCCTCTGGAAACACCATATATTTT	CSARDASSGNTIYF
TRBV9	TRBD2	-	TRBJ2-4	TGTGCCAGCGACGCGGGGGGTGGGGGAAACATTCAGTACTTC	CASDAGGGGNIQYF
TRBV6-5	TRBD2	medium-sized	TRBJ2-2	TGTGCCAGCAGTTACTCGACCGGGAGGGCCAACGGGGAGCTGTTTTTT	CASSYSTGRANGELFF
TRBV30	-	few	TRBJ2-1	TGTGCCTGGAGTCGGGCGAGCTCCTACAATGAGCAGTTCTTC	CAWSRASSYNEQFF
TRBV18	TRBD2	many	TRBJ2-1	TGTGCCAGCTCGCCTTTAGCGGGCCTCTACAATGAGCAGTTCTTC	CASSPLAGLYNEQFF
TRBV28	TRBD1	-	TRBJ1-5	TGTGCCTGCAGTTTCGCCCGGACAGGATGGAGCAATCAGCCCCAGCATTTT	CACSFARTGWSNQPQHF
TRBV7-9	TRBD1	few	TRBJ2-1	TGTGCCAGCAGCTTCCGAGAGGGGGCAGGATACAATGAGCAGTTCTTC	CASSFREGAGYNEQFF
TRBV20-1	-	many	TRBJ2-7	TGCAGTGCCCCCGTTGTTACTTACGAGCAGTACTTC	CSAPVVTYEQYF
TRBV5-1	-	-	TRBJ2-2	TGCGCCAGCAGCTCTGGAGGACAGACCGGGGAGCTGTTTTTT	CASSSGGQTGELFF
TRBV5-1	-	many	TRBJ1-1	TGCGCCAGCAGCTTAACGGGAAGTGAAGCTTTCTTT	CASSLTGSEAFF
TRBV20-1	TRBD2	-	TRBJ2-1	TGCAGTGCAACCCGACTAGCGGGAGAGTACAATGAGCAGTTCTTC	CSATRLAGEYNEQFF
TRBV6-1	-	many	TRBJ2-7	TGTGCCAGCAGTGCCGGGTCGCGGAACTCCTACGAGCAGTACTTC	CASSAGSRNSYEQYF
TRBV19	TRBD2	-	TRBJ2-1	TGTGCCAGTAGTCCTACAGCGGGAGGGTCCTACAATGAGCAGTTCTTC	CASSPTAGGSYNEQFF
TRBV7-2	-	once	TRBJ2-1	TGTGCCAGCAGCTTGGCCGGGACACTGCCCCACAATGAGCAGTTCTTC	CASSLAGTLPHNEQFF
TRBV6-5	-	medium-sized	TRBJ1-1	TGTGAATCGAAGGGGAGACACCCGAACACTGAAGCTTTCTTT	CESKGRHPNTEAFF
TRBV29-1	-	few	TRBJ1-2	TGCAGCGTTGAAGATCGGCTTCCAGGCTACACCTTC	CSVEDRLPGYTF
TRBV20-1	-	many	TRBJ1-2	TGCAGTGCTGGCTGGTCCGAGGCCTATGGCTACACCTTC	CSAGWSEAYGYTF